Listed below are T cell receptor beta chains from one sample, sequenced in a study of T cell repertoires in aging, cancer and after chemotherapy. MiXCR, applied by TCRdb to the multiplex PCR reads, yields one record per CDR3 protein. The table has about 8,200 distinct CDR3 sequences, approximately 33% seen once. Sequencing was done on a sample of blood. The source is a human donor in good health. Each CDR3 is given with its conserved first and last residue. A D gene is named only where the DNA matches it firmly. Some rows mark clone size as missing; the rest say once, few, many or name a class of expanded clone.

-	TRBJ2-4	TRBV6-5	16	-	TGTGCCAGCAGTTACTCGAACAGGGCGGCCAAAAACATTCAGTACTTC	CASSYSNRAAKNIQYF
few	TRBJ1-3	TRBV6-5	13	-	TGTGCCAGCAGGAGGGTCTCTGGAAACACCATATATTTT	CASRRVSGNTIYF
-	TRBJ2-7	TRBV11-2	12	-	TGTGCCAGCAGCCTCCGCGCCTACGAGCAGTACTTC	CASSLRAYEQYF
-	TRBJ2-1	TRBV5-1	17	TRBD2	TGCGCCAGCAGCCCCACGACTAGCGGGGGGGCGTACAATGAGCAGTTCTTC	CASSPTTSGGAYNEQFF
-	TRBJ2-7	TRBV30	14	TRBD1	TGTGCCTGGAGTAAGACAGGGAACCTCTACGAGCAGTACTTC	CAWSKTGNLYEQYF
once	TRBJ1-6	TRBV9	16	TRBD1	TGTGCCAGCAGCGTAGAGGGAAGGACAGGGTATTCACCCCTCCACTTT	CASSVEGRTGYSPLHF
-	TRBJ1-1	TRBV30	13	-	TGTGCCTGGAGCACAGGGTATAACACTGAAGCTTTCTTT	CAWSTGYNTEAFF
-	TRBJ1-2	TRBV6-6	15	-	TGTGCCAGCACCGAGGGGGGGGCCGCTAACTATGGCTACACCTTC	CASTEGGAANYGYTF
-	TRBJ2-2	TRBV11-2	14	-	TGTGCCAGCAGCTTAGAGAGACAGTCCGGGGAGCTGTTTTTT	CASSLERQSGELFF
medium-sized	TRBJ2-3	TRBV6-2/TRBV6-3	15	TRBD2	TGTGCCAGCACCCATGGAAGCGGGGGGGCAGATACGCAGTATTTT	CASTHGSGGADTQYF
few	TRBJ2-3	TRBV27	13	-	TGTGCCAGCTGGACGGGGCGGGGAGATACGCAGTATTTT	CASWTGRGDTQYF
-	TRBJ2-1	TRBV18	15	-	TGTGCCAGCTTACCTTGGTCCCGGGGGAGCGGTGAGCAGTTCTTC	CASLPWSRGSGEQFF
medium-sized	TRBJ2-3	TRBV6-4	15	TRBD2	TGTGCCAGCGCTCCGGCTAGCGGGGCAGCAGATACGCAGTATTTT	CASAPASGAADTQYF
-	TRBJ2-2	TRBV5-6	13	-	TGTGCCAGCAGCCCCATGGGCGTCCGGGAGCTGTTTTTT	CASSPMGVRELFF
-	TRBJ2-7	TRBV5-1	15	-	TGCGCCAGCGGAGGGGGGCAGGGAACGTCCTACGAGCAGTACTTC	CASGGGQGTSYEQYF
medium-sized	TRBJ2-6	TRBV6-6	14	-	TGTGCCAGCAGCGTGAGGGCTGGGGCCAACGTCCTGACTTTC	CASSVRAGANVLTF